This TCR beta chain was obtained from a study of T cells after yellow fever vaccination. Study information: It was SMART-Seq v4 Ultra Low Input that prepared the fractions with low cell numbers.

General study findings and limits: A secondary response was less intense yet reached its peak sooner, at day 5 versus 15.

Regarding this clonotype: Antigen specificity is unknown.

Production of TCR cDNA was by 5'RACE template switching, which also added a universal primer site and UMIs. TCRdb itself ran the 5' RACE reads through MiXCR, one entry per CDR3 protein. This sample has roughly 340,000 distinct CDR3 sequences, with approximately 9% found just once. Sequenced material: PBMCs, taken on the day of the first yellow fever vaccination. The receptor was derived from a young man who received the YFV17D yellow fever vaccine.

CDR3 in DNA: TGTGCCAGCATCAGCGGGGGCTTTAGCACAGATACGCAGTATTTT. This gives the protein CASISGGFSTDTQYF. The chain links TRBV12-3 or TRBV12-4 to TRBJ2-3; 8 bases match TRBD2. The ends lost 7 bases at V and 0 bases at J; junction bases unmatched: 6. The CDR3 sequence is 15 residues long.